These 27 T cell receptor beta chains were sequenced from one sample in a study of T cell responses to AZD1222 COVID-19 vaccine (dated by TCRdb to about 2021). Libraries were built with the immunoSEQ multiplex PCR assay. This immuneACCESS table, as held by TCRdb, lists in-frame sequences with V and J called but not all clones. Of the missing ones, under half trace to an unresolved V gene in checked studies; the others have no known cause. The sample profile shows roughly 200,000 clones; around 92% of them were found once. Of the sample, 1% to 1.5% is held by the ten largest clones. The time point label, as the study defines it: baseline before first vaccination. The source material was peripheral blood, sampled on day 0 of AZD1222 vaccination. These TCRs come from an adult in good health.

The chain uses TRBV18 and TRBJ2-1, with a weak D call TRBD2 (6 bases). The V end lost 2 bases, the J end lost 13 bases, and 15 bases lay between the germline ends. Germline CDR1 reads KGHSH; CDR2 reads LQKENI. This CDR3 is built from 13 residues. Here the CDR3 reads CASSPALAREQFF. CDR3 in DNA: TGTGCCAGCTCACCAGCACTAGCCCGTGAACAGTTCTTC.

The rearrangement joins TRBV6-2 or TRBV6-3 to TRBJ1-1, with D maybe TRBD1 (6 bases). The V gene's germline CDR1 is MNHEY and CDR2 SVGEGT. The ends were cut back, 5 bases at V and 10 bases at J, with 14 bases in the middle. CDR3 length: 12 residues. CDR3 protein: CASSNKDRRAFF. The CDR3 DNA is TGTGCCAGCAGTAATAAGGACAGAAGAGCTTTCTTT.

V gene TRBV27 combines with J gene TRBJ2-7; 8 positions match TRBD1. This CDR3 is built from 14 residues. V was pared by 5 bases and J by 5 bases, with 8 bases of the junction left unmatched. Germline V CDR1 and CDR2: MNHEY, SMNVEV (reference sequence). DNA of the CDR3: TGTGCCAGCAGTACCCGGACAGGGCCCGACGAGCAGTACTTC. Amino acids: CASSTRTGPDEQYF.

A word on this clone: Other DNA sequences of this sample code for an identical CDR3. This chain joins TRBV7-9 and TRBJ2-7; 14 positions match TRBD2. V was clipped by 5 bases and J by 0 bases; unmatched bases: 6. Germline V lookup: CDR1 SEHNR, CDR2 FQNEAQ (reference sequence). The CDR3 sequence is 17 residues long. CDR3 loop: CASSPPGTSGGSYEQYF. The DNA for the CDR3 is TGTGCCAGCAGCCCCCCCGGGACTAGCGGGGGCTCCTACGAGCAGTACTTC. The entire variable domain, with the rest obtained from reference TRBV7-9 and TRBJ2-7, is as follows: DTGVSQNPRHKITKRGQNVTFRCDPISEHNRLYWYRQTLGQGPEFLTYFQNEAQLEKSRLLSDRFSAERPKGSFSTLEIQRTEQGDSAMYLCASSPPGTSGGSYEQYFGPGTRLTVT.

CDR3 loop: CASSLYDSSYEQYF. The CDR3 bases are TGTGCCAGCAGCTTATATGACAGCTCCTACGAGCAGTACTTC. The chain uses TRBV7-6 and TRBJ2-7, with D possibly being TRBD1 (5 bases). V lost 2 bases, J lost 0 bases, and 8 bases lay in between. The germline CDR1 and CDR2 sequences are SGHVS and FNYEAQ. The CDR3 is made up of 14 amino acids.

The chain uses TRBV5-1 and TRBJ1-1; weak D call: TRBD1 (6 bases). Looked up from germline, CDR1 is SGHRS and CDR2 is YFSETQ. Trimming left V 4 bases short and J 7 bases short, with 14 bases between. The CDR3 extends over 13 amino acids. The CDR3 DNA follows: TGCGCCAGCAGCGTACAACAGGGTAGTGAAGCTTTCTTT. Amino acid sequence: CASSVQQGSEAFF.

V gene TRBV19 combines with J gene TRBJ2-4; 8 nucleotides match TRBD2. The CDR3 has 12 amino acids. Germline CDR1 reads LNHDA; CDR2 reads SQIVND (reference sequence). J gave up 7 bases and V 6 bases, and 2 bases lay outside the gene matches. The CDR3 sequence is CASSGGVNIQYF. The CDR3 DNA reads TGTGCCAGTAGCGGGGGGGTCAACATTCAGTACTTC.

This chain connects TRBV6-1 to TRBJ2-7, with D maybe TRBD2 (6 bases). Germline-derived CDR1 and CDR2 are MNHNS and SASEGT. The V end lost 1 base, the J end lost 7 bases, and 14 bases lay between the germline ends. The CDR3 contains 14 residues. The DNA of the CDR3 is TGTGCCAGCAGTGAAGAGCTTAGGGCGGGGGAGCAGTACTTC. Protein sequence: CASSEELRAGEQYF.

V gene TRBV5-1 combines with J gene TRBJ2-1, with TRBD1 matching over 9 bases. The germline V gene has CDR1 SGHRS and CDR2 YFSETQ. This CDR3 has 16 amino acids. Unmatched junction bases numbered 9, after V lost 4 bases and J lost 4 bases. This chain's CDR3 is CASSPFRDRVYNEQFF. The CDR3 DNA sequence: TGCGCCAGCAGCCCCTTCCGGGACAGGGTTTACAATGAGCAGTTCTTC.

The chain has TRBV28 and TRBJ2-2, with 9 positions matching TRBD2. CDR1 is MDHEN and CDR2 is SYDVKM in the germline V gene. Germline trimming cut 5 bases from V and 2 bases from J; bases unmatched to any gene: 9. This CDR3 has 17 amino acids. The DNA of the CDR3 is TGTGCCAGCAGTCCCCCGTCTAGCGGGGTTAACACCGGGGAGCTGTTTTTT. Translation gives CASSPPSSGVNTGELFF.

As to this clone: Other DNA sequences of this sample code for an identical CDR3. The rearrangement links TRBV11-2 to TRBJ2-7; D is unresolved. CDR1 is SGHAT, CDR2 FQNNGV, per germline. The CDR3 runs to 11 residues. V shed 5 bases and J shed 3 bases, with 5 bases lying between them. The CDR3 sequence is CASSVSYEQYF. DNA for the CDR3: TGTGCCAGCAGCGTCAGCTACGAGCAGTACTTC.

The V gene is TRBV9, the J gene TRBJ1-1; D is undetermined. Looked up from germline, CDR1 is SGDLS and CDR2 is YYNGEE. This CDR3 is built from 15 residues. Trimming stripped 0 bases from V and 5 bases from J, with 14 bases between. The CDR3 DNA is TGTGCCAGCAGCGTAGCGGAGGGAAGTAAAACTGAAGCTTTCTTT. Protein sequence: CASSVAEGSKTEAFF.

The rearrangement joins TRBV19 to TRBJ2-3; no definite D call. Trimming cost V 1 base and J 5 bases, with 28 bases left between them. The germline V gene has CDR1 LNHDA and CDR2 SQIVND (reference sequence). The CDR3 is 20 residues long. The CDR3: CASSIGPESRALKRRDTQYF. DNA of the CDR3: TGTGCCAGTAGTATAGGCCCCGAATCCCGGGCCCTCAAACGTCGAGATACGCAGTATTTT.

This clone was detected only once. CDR3 nucleotides: TGTGCCAGCAGCCTGTTGCGATTTAATTCACCCCTCCACTTT. This translates into CASSLLRFNSPLHF. The chain carries TRBV7-9 and TRBJ1-6; D gene ambiguous. V was clipped by 5 bases and J by 6 bases, with 11 bases between them. Germline lookup yields CDR1 SEHNR and CDR2 FQNEAQ (reference sequence). The CDR3 has 14 amino acids.

The CDR3 protein is CASGSTRDGKLFF. The CDR3 DNA is TGTGCCAGCGGCTCAACCCGGGACGGGAAACTGTTTTTT. This sequence joins TRBV6-5 and TRBJ1-4; maybe TRBD1 (5 bases). From germline, CDR1 is MNHEY and CDR2 SVGAGI. V shed 8 bases and J shed 11 bases, with 18 bases lying between them. The CDR3 spans 13 residues.

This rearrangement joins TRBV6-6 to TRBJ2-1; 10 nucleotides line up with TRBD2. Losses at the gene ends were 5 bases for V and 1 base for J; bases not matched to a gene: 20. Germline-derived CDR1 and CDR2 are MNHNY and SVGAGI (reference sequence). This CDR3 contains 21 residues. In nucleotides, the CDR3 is TGTGCCAGCAGTCCAGTGACAGGTAGCGGGGGGTTGGTAGCGTCCTACAATGAGCAGTTCTTC. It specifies CASSPVTGSGGLVASYNEQFF.

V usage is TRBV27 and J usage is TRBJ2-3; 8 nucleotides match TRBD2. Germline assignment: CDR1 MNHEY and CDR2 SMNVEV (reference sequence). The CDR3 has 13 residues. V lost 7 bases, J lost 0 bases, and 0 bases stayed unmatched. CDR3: CASIAGSTDTQYF. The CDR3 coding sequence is TGTGCCAGCATAGCGGGGAGCACAGATACGCAGTATTTT.

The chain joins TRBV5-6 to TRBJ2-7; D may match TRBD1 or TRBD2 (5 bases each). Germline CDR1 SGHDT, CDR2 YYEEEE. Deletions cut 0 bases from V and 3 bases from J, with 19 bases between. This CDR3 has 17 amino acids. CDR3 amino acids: CASSLDAWDPKFYEQYF. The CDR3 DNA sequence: TGTGCCAGCAGCTTGGATGCCTGGGACCCAAAATTCTACGAGCAGTACTTC.

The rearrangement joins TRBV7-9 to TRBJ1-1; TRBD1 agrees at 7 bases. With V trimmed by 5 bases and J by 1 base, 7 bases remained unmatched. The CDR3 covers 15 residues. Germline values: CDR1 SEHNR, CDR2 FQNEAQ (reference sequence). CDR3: CASSGRQGSNTEAFF. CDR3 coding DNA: TGTGCCAGCAGCGGAAGACAGGGATCGAACACTGAAGCTTTCTTT.

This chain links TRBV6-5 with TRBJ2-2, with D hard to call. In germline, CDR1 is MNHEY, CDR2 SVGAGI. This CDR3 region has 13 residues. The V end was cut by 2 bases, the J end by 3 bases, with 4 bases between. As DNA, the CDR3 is TGTGCCAGCAGTTACGGCCACACCGGGGAGCTGTTTTTT. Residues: CASSYGHTGELFF.

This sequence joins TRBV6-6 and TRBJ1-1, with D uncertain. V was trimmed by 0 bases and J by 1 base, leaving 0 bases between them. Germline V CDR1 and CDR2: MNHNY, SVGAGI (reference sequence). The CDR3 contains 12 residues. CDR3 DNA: TGTGCCAGCAGTTACTCGAACACTGAAGCTTTCTTT. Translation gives CASSYSNTEAFF.

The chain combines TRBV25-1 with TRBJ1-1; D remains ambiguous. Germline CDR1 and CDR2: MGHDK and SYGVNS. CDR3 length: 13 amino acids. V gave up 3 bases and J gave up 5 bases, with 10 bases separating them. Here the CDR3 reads CASSDPGKTEAFF. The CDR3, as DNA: TGTGCCAGCAGTGACCCCGGGAAGACTGAAGCTTTCTTT.

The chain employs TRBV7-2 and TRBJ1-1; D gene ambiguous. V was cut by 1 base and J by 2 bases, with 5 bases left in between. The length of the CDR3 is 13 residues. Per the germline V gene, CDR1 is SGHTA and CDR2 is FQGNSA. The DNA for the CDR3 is TGTGCCAGCAGCTTAGGGTCCAACACTGAAGCTTTCTTT. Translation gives CASSLGSNTEAFF.

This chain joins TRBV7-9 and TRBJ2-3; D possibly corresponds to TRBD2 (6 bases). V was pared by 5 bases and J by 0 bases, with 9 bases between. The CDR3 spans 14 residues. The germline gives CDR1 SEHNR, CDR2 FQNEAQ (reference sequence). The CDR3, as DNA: TGTGCCAGCAGCCGGGACTTTAGCACAGATACGCAGTATTTT. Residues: CASSRDFSTDTQYF.

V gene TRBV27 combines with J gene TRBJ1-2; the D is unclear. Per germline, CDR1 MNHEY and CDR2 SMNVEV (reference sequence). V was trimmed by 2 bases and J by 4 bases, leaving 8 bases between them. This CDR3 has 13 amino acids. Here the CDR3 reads CASSLGPSYGYTF. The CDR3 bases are TGTGCCAGCAGTTTAGGGCCGAGCTATGGCTACACCTTC.

CDR3 in DNA: TGTGCCAGCAGTCCCCTGGTAGGATACTCTGGAAACACCATATATTTT. As protein: CASSPLVGYSGNTIYF. The chain employs TRBV2 and TRBJ1-3; no clear D. Germline V lookup: CDR1 SNHLY, CDR2 FYNNEI. The CDR3 length is 16 residues. The V end lost 5 bases, the J end lost 0 bases, and 14 bases lay between the germline ends. The complete variable domain, with remaining parts taken from reference TRBV2 and TRBJ1-3, reads EPEVTQTPSHQVTQMGQEVILRCVPISNHLYFYWYRQILGQKVEFLVSFYNNEISEKSEIFDDQFSVERPDGSNFTLKIRSTKLEDSAMYFCASSPLVGYSGNTIYFGEGSWLTVV.

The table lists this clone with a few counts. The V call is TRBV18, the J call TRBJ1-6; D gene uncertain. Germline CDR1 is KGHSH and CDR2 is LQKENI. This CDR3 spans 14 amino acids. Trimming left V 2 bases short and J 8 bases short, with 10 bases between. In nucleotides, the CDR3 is TGTGCCAGCTCACCAACCCATTTAGATTCACCCCTCCACTTT. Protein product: CASSPTHLDSPLHF.